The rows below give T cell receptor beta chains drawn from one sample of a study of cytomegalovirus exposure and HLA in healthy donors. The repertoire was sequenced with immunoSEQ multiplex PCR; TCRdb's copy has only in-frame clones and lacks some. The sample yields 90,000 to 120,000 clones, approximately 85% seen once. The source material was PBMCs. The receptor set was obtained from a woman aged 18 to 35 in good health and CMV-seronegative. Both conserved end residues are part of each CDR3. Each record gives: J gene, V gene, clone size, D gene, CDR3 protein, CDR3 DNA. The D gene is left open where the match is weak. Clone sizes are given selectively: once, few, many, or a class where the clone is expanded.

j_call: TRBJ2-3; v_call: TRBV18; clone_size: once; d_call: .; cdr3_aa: CASSPSGSPSTDTQYF; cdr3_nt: TGTGCCAGCTCACCGTCGGGTTCTCCTAGCACAGATACGCAGTATTTT
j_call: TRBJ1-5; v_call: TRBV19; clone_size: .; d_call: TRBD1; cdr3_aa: CASNRGTVNQPQHF; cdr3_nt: TGTGCCAGTAACCGAGGGACAGTTAATCAGCCCCAGCATTTT
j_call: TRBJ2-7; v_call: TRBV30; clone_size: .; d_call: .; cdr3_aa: CAWTTGTYEQYF; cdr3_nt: TGTGCCTGGACTACAGGGACCTACGAGCAGTACTTC
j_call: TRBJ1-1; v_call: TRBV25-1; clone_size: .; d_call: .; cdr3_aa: CASTEGGTTEAFF; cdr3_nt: TGTGCCTCAACAGAGGGGGGGACCACTGAAGCTTTCTTT
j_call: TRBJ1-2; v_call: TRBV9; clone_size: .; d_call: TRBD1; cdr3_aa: CASSFGTDSYGYTF; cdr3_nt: TGTGCCAGCAGCTTTGGGACAGACAGCTATGGCTACACCTTC
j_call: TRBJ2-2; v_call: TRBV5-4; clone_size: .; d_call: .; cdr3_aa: CASSLTGTYTGELFF; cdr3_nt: TGTGCCAGCAGCCTGACAGGAACGTACACCGGGGAGCTGTTTTTT
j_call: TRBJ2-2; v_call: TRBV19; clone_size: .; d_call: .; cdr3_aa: CASSLTGAGELFF; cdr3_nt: TGTGCCAGTAGCCTAACAGGTGCCGGGGAGCTGTTTTTT
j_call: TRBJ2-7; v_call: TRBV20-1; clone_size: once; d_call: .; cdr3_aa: CSADTYEQYF; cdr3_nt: TGCAGTGCTGACACCTACGAGCAGTACTTC
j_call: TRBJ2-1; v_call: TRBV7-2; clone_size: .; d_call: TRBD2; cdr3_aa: CASSLTSGDYNEQFF; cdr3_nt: TGTGCCAGCAGCTTGACTAGCGGGGACTACAATGAGCAGTTCTTC
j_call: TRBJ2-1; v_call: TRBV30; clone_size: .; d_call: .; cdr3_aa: CAWSVRAYNEQFF; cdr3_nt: TGTGCCTGGAGTGTACGAGCGTACAATGAGCAGTTCTTC
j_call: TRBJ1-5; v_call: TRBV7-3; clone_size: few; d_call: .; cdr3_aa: CASSSDNSQPQHF; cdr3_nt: TGTGCCAGCAGCTCCGATAATAGTCAGCCCCAGCATTTT
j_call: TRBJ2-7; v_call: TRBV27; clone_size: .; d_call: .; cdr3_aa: CASSHRDSYYEQYF; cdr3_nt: TGTGCCAGCAGCCACCGGGACTCCTACTACGAGCAGTACTTC
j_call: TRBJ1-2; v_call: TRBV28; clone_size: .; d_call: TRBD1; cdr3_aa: CASRRFIQGANSAGYTF; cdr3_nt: TGTGCCAGCAGGCGATTTATACAGGGGGCCAATTCTGCTGGCTACACCTTC
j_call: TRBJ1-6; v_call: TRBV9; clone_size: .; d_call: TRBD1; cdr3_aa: CASSVWTGQGYSPLHF; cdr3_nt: TGTGCCAGCAGCGTATGGACGGGACAGGGTTATTCACCCCTCCACTTT
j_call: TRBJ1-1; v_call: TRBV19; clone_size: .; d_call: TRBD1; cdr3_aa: CASSKQGAGTEAFF; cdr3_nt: TGTGCCAGTAGCAAACAGGGGGCTGGCACTGAAGCTTTCTTT
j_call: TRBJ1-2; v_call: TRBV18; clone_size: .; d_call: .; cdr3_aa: CASFKAVNGGSGYTF; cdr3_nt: TGTGCCAGCTTTAAGGCTGTTAACGGCGGGAGTGGCTACACCTTC
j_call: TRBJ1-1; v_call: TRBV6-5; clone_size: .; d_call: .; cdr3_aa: CASSSRGTEAFF; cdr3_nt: TGTGCCAGCAGTTCCAGGGGCACTGAAGCTTTCTTT
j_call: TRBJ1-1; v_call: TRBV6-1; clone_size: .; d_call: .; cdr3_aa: CASSPWTDKAFF; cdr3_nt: TGTGCCAGCAGCCCATGGACAGACAAAGCTTTCTTT
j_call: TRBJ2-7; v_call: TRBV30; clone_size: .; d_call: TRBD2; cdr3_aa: CAWSVFVAAGEQYF; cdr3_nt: TGTGCCTGGAGTGTATTCGTCGCAGCGGGGGAGCAGTACTTC
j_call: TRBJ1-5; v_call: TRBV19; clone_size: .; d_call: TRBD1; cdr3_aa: CASYTSSGQVGNQPQHF; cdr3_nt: TGTGCCAGTTATACCAGCTCGGGACAGGTGGGCAATCAGCCCCAGCATTTT
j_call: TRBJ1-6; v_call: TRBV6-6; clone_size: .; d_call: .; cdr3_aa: CASSLGGLLHF; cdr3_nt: TGTGCCAGCAGCTTAGGGGGTCTCCTCCACTTT
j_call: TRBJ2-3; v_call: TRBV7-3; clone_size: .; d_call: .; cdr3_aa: CASSSGTSTDTQYF; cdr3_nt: TGTGCCAGCAGCTCCGGGACTAGCACAGATACGCAGTATTTT
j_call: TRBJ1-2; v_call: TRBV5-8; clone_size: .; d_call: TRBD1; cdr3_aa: CASSGTDYGYTF; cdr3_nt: TGTGCCAGCAGCGGGACAGACTATGGCTACACCTTC
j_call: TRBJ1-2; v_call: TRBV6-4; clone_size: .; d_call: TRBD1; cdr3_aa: CASSDGTGLSGYTF; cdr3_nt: TGTGCCAGCAGTGACGGGACAGGCCTTAGTGGCTACACCTTC
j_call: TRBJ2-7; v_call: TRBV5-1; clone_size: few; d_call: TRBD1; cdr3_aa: CASTLRDRGVGEQYF; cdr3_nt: TGCGCCAGCACCCTGCGGGACAGGGGAGTTGGCGAGCAGTACTTC
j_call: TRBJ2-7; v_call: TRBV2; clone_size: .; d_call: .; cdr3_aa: CASRDSQLSSYEQYF; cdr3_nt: TGTGCCAGCAGGGACAGTCAATTAAGCTCCTACGAGCAGTACTTC
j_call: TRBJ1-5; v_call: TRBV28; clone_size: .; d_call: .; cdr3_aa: CASTTAYSNQPQHF; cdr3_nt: TGTGCCAGCACGACAGCTTATAGCAATCAGCCCCAGCATTTT
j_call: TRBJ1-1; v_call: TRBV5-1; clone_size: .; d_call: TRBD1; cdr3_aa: CATSTGGMNTEAFF; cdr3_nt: TGCGCCACCTCGACAGGGGGCATGAACACTGAAGCTTTCTTT
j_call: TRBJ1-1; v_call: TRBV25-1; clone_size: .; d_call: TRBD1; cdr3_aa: CASRTGTGGAEAFF; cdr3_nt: TGTGCCAGCAGAACCGGGACAGGGGGGGCTGAAGCTTTCTTT
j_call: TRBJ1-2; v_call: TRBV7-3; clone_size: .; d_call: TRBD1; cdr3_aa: CASSSGQGSYGYTF; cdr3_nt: TGTGCCAGCAGCTCCGGACAGGGTAGCTATGGCTACACCTTC
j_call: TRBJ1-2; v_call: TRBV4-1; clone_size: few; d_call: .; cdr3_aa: CASSQPRGRSYGYTF; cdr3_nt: TGCGCCAGCAGCCAACCACGGGGGAGGTCCTATGGCTACACCTTC
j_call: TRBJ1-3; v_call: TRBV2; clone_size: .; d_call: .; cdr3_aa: CASSGQSNTIYF; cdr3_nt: TGTGCCAGCAGTGGACAATCAAACACCATATATTTT
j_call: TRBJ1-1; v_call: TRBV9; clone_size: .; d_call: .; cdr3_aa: CASSVGGRDEAFF; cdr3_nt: TGTGCCAGCAGCGTAGGGGGGAGGGATGAAGCTTTCTTT
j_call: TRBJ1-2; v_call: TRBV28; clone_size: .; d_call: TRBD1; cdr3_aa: CASSPQRTTGGWGDYGYTF; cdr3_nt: TGTGCCAGCAGCCCGCAAAGAACAACAGGGGGCTGGGGAGACTATGGCTACACCTTC
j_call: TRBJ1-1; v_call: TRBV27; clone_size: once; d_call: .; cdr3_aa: CASSLSRVNTEAFF; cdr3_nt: TGTGCCAGCAGTTTATCCCGGGTAAACACTGAAGCTTTCTTT
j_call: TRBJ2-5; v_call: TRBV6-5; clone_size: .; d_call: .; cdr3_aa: CASSYGLTTETQYF; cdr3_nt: TGTGCCAGCAGTTACGGATTGACAACGGAGACCCAGTACTTC
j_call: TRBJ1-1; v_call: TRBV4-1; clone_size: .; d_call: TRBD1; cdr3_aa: CASAYSGTGDSDTEAFF; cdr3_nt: TGCGCCAGCGCGTATTCCGGGACAGGGGATAGTGACACTGAAGCTTTCTTT
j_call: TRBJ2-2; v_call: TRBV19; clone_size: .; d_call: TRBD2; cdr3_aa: CALAGADTGELFF; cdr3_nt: TGTGCCCTAGCGGGGGCCGACACCGGGGAGCTGTTTTTT
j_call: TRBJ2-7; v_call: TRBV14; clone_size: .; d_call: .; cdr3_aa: CASSQRVSWHEQYF; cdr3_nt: TGTGCCAGCAGCCAACGAGTTAGCTGGCACGAGCAGTACTTC
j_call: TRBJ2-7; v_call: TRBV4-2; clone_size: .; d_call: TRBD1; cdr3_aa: CASSQTRQGSEQYF; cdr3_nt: TGTGCCAGCAGCCAAACCCGACAGGGATCCGAGCAGTACTTC
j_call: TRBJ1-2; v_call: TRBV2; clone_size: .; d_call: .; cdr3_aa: CASSEGGYGYTF; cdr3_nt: TGTGCCAGCAGTGAGGGGGGGTATGGCTACACCTTC
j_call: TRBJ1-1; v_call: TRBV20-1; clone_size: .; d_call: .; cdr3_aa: CSARGGTEAFF; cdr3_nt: TGCAGTGCTAGGGGGGGCACTGAAGCTTTCTTT
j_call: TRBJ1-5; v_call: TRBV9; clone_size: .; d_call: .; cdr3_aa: CASSPTPGANQPQHF; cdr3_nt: TGTGCCAGCAGCCCGACCCCTGGGGCTAATCAGCCCCAGCATTTT
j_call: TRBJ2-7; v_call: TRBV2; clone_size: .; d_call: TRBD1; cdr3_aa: CASTGTAGGEQYF; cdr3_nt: TGTGCCAGCACCGGGACAGCCGGAGGTGAGCAGTACTTC
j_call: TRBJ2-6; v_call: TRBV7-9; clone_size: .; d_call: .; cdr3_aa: CASSVTGQLSGANVLTF; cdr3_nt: TGTGCCAGCAGCGTCACGGGACAACTCTCTGGGGCCAACGTCCTGACTTTC
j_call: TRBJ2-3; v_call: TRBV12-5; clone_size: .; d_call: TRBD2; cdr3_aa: CATGRGSDTQYF; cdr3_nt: TGTGCTACCGGGAGGGGGTCGGATACGCAGTATTTT
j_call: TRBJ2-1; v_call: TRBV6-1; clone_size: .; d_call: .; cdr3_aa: CASKWQGDYNEQFF; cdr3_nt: TGTGCCAGCAAGTGGCAGGGTGATTACAATGAGCAGTTCTTC
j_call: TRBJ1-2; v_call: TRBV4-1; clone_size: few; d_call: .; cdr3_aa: CASSQGTPYGYTF; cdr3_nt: TGCGCCAGCAGCCAAGGGACACCCTATGGCTACACCTTC